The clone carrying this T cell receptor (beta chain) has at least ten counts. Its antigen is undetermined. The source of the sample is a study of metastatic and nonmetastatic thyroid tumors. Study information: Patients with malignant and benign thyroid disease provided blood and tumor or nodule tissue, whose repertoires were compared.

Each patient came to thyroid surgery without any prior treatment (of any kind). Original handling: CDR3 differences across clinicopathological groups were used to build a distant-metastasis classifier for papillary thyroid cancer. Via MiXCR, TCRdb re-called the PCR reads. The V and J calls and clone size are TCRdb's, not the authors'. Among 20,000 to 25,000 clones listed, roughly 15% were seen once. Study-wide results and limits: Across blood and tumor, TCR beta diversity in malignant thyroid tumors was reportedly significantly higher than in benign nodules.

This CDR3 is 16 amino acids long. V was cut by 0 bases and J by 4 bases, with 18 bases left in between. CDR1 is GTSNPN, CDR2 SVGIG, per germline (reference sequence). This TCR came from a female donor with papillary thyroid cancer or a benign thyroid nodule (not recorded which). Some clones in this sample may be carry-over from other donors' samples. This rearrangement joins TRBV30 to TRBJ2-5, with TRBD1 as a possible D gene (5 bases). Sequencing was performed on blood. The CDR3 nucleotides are TGTGCCTGGAGTGTGGGGCAGCCCAATGGTAGAGAGACCCAGTACTTC. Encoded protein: CAWSVGQPNGRETQYF.